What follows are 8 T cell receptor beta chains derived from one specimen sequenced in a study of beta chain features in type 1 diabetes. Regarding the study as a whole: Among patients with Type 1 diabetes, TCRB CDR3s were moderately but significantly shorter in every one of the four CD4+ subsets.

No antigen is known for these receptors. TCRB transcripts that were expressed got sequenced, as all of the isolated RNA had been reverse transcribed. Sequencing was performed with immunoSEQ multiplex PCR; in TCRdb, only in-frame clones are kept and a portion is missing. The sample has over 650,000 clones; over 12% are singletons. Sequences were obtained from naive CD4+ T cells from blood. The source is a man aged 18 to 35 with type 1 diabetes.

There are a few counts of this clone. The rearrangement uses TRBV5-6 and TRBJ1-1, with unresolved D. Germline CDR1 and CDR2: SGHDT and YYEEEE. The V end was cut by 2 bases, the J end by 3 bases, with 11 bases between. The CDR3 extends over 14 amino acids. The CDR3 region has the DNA TGTGCCAGCAGCTTTTGGGTACCGGACACTGAAGCTTTCTTT. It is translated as CASSFWVPDTEAFF.

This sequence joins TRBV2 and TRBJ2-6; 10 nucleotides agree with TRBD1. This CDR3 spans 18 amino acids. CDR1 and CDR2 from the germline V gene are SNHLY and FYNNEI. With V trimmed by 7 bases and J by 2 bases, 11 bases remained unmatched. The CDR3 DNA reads TGTGCCAGCATTCTCGACAGGGGGCGCCCCCCTGGGGCCAACGTCCTGACTTTC. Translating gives CASILDRGRPPGANVLTF.

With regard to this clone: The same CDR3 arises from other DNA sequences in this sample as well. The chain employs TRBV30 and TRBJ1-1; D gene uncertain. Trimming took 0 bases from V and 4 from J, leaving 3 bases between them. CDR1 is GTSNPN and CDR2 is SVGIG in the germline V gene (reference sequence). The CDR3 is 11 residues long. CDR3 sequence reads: CAWSVSTEAFF. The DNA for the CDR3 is TGTGCCTGGAGTGTGTCCACTGAAGCTTTCTTT.

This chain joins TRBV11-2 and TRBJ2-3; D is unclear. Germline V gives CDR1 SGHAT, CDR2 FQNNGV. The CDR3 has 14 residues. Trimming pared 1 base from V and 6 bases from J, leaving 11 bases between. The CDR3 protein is CASSLGPSGDTQYF. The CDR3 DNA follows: TGTGCCAGCAGCTTAGGACCCTCTGGGGATACGCAGTATTTT.

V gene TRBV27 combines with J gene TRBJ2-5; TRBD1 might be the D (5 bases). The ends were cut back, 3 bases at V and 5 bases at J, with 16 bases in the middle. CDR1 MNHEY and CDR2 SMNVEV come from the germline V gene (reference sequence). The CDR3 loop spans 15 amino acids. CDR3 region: CASSLTAHQGETQYF. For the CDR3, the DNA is TGTGCCAGCAGTTTGACAGCTCACCAAGGGGAGACCCAGTACTTC.

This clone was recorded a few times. DNA for the CDR3: TGTGCCAGCAGTCGGGCAGGAGGCACAGATACGCAGTATTTT. This translates into CASSRAGGTDTQYF. V gene TRBV14 combines with J gene TRBJ2-3; D gene uncertain. Germline V gene data show CDR1 as SGHDN and CDR2 as FVKESK. The V gene lost 6 bases and the J gene lost 1 base, with 11 bases spanning the gap. The CDR3 contains 14 residues.

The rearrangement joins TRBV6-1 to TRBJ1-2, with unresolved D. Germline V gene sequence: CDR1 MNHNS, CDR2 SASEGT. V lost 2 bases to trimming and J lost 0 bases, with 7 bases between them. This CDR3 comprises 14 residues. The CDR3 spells CASSELGSNYGYTF. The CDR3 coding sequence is TGTGCCAGCAGTGAACTGGGTTCTAACTATGGCTACACCTTC.

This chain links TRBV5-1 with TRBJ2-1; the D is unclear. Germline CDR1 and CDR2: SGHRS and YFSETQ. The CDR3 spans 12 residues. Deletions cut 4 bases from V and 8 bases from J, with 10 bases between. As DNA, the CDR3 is TGCGCCAGCAGCATCCAAGGGTATGAGCAGTTCTTC. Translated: CASSIQGYEQFF.